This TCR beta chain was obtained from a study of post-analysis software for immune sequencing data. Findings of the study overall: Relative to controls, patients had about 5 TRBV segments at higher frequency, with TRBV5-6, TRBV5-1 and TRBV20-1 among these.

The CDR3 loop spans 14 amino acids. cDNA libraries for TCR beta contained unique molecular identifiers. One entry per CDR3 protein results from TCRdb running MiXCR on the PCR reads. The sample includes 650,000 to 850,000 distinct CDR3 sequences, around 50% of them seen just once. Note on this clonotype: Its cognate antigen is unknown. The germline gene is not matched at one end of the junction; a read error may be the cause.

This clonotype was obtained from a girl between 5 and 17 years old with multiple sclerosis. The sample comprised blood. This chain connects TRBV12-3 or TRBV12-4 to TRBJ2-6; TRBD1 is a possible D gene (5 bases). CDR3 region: CASSMLSGANVRTF. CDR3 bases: TGTGCCAGCAGCATGCTCTCTGGGGCCAACGTCCGGACTTTC.